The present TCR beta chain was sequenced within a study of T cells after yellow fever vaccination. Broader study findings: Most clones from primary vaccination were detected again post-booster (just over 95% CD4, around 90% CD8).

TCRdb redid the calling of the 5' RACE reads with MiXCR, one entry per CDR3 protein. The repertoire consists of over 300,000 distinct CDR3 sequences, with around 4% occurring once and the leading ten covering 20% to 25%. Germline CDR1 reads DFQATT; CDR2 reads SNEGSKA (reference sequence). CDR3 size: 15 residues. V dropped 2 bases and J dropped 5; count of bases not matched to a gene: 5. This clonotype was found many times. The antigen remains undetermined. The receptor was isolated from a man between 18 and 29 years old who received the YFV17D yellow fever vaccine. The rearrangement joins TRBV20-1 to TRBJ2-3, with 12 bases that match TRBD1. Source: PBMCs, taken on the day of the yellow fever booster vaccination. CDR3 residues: CSARHRDRGLDTQYF. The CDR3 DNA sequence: TGCAGTGCTAGACACCGGGACAGGGGGCTAGATACGCAGTATTTT.